This TCR beta chain emerged from a study of early T cells in non-severe SARS-CoV-2 infection. Individual cDNA molecules were tagged with unique molecular identifiers. TCRdb reprocessed the 5' RACE reads via MiXCR and lists one record per CDR3 protein. This table holds around 75,000 distinct CDR3 sequences, about 9% found once. In germline, CDR1 is SNHLY, CDR2 FYNNEI. Deletions cut 2 bases from V and 1 base from J, with 5 bases between. The CDR3 length is 13 residues. This clonotype was obtained from an adult who was a healthcare worker with PCR-confirmed SARS-CoV-2 infection or an uninfected control (not recorded which). V is TRBV2 and J is TRBJ1-1; D ambiguous. Source material: whole blood. CDR3 sequence reads: CASSELENTEAFF. The CDR3 nucleotides are TGTGCCAGCAGTGAATTGGAGAACACTGAAGCTTTCTTT.